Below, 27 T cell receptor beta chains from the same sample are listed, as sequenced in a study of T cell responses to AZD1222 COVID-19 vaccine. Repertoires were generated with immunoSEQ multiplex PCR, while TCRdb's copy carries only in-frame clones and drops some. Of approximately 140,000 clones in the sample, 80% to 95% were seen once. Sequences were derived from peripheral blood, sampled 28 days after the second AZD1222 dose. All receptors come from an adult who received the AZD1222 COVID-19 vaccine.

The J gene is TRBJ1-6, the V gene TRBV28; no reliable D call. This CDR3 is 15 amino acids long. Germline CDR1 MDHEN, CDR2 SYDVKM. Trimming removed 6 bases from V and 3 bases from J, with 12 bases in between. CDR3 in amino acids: CASSPPGVYNSPLHF. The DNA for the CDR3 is TGTGCCAGCAGCCCTCCCGGGGTCTATAATTCACCCCTCCACTTT.

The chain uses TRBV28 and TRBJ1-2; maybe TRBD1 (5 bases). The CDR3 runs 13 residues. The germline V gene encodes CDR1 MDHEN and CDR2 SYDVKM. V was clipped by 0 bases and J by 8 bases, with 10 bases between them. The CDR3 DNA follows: TGTGCCAGCAGTTTATGGCAGGGCATCGGCTACACCTTC. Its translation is CASSLWQGIGYTF.

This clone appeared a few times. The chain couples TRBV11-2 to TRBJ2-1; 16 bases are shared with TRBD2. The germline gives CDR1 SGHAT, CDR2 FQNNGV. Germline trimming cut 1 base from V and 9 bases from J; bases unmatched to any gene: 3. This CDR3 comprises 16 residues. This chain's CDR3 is CASSLAGLAGGLEQFF. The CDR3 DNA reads TGTGCCAGCAGCTTAGCGGGACTAGCGGGAGGGCTTGAGCAGTTCTTC.

This CDR3 reads CASRRVTDSPLHF. CDR3 coding DNA: TGTGCCAGTCGCCGGGTTACGGATTCACCCCTCCACTTT. The chain is built from TRBV19 and TRBJ1-6; no definite D call. The CDR3 length is 13 residues. Trimming took 8 bases from V and 8 from J, leaving 13 bases between them. Germline V gene lookup returns CDR1 LNHDA and CDR2 SQIVND (reference sequence).

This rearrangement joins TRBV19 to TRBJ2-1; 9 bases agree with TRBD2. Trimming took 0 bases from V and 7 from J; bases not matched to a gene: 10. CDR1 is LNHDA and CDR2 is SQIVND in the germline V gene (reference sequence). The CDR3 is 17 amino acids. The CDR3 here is CASSIDASGELRNEQFF. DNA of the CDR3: TGTGCCAGTAGTATAGATGCTAGCGGGGAGCTTAGGAATGAGCAGTTCTTC.

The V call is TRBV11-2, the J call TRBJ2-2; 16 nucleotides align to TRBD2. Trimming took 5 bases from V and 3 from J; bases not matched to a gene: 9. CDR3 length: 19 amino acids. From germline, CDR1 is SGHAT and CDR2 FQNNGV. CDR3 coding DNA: TGTGCCAGCAGCCCAGGGACTAGCGGGAGGGCGGGGCACACCGGGGAGCTGTTTTTT. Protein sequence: CASSPGTSGRAGHTGELFF.

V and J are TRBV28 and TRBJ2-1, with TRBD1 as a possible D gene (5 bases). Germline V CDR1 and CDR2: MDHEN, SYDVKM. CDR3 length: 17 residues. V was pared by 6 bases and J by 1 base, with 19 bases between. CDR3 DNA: TGTGCCAGCAGGGGATCAGGGCTCCCCTTTTCCTACAATGAGCAGTTCTTC. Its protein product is CASRGSGLPFSYNEQFF.

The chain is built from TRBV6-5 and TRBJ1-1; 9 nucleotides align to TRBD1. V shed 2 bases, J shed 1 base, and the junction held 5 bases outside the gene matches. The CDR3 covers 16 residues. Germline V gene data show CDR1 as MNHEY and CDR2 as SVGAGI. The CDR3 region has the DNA TGTGCCAGCAGTTACACCGGGACAGGGCCGAACACTGAAGCTTTCTTT. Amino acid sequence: CASSYTGTGPNTEAFF.

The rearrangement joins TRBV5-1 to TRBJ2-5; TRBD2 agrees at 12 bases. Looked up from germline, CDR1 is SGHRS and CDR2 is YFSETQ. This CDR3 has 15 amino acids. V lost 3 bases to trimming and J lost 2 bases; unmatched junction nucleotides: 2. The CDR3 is CASSSSGRGQETQYF. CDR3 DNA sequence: TGCGCCAGCAGCTCTAGCGGGAGGGGTCAAGAGACCCAGTACTTC.

The CDR3 nucleotides read TGTGCCAGCAGTTTGGGGACGGGGACTGAAGCTTTCTTT. The encoded protein is CASSLGTGTEAFF. This chain links TRBV12-3 or TRBV12-4 with TRBJ1-1, with D tentatively TRBD1 (5 bases). This CDR3 is built from 13 residues. V lost 3 bases and J 5 bases, leaving 10 bases between the germline ends.

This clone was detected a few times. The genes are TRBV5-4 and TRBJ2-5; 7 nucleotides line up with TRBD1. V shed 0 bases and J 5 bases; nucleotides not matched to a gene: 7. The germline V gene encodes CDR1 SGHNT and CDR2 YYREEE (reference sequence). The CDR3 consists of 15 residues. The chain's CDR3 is CASSLGRGQGETQYF. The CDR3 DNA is TGTGCCAGCAGCTTGGGTAGGGGGCAAGGGGAGACCCAGTACTTC.

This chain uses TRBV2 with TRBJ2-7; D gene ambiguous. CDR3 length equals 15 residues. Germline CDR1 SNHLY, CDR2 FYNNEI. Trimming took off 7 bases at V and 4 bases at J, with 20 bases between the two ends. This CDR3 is CASIESAYEEYEQYF. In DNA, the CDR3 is TGTGCCAGCATTGAGTCAGCGTACGAGGAATACGAGCAGTACTTC.

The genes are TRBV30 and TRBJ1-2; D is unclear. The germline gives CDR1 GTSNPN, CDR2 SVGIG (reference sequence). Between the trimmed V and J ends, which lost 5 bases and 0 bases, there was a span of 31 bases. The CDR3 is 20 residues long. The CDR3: CAWAYLPGNRVFKSNYGYTF. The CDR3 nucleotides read TGTGCCTGGGCTTATCTTCCGGGAAACCGGGTTTTCAAGTCTAACTATGGCTACACCTTC.

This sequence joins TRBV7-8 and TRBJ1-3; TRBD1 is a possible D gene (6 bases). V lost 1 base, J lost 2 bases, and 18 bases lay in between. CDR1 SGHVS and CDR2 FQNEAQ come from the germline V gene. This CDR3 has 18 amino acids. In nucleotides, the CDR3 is TGTGCCAGCAGCTTAGACGCGTACGGGGGGCAGGCTGGAAACACCATATATTTT. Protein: CASSLDAYGGQAGNTIYF.

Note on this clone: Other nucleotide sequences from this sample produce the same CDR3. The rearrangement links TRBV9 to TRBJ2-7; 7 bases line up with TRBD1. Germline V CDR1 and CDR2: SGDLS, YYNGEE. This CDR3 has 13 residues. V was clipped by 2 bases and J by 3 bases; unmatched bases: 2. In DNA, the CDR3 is TGTGCCAGCAGCGTTGGACAGGACTACGAGCAGTACTTC. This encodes CASSVGQDYEQYF.

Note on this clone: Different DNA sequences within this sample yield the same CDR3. DNA for the CDR3: TGTGCCACCAGTGGCAGCTCTGGGGCCAACGTCCTGACTTTC. Encoded protein: CATSGSSGANVLTF. The chain combines TRBV24-1 with TRBJ2-6; D remains ambiguous. This CDR3 has 14 residues. Trimming removed 5 bases from V and 0 bases from J, with 4 bases in between. Germline V gene sequence: CDR1 KGHDR, CDR2 SFDVKD.

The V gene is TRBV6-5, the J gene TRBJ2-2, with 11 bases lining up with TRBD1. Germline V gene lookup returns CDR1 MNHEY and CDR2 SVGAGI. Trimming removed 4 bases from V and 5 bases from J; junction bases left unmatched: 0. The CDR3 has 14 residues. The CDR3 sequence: CASSWDRGTGELFF. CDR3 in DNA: TGTGCCAGCAGTTGGGACAGGGGGACCGGGGAGCTGTTTTTT.

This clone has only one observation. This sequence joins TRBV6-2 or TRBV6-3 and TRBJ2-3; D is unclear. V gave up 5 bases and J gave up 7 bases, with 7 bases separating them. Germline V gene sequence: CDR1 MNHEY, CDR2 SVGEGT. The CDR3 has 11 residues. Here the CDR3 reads CASSAPNTQYF. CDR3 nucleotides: TGTGCCAGCAGTGCCCCAAATACGCAGTATTTT.

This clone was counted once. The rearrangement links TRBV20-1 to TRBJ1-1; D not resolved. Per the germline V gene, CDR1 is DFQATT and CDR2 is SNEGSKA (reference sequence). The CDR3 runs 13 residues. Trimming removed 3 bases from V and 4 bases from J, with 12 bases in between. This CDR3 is CSASPLWGTEAFF. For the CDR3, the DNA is TGCAGTGCTAGTCCCCTCTGGGGCACTGAAGCTTTCTTT.

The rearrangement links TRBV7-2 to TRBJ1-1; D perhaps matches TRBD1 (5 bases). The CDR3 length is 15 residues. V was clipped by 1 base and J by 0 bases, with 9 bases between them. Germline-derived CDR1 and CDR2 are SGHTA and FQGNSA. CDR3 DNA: TGTGCCAGCAGCTTAGTTGGGACGGTGAACACTGAAGCTTTCTTT. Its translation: CASSLVGTVNTEAFF.

The CDR3 DNA sequence: TGTGCCATCAGTGAGACAATACCGGGACAGGGGTATCAGCCCCAGCATTTT. Its translation is CAISETIPGQGYQPQHF. The chain joins TRBV10-3 to TRBJ1-5; the match to TRBD1 covers 10 bases. V was pared by 2 bases and J by 5 bases, with 9 bases of the junction left unmatched. The germline gives CDR1 ENHRY, CDR2 SYGVKD. The CDR3 loop spans 17 amino acids.

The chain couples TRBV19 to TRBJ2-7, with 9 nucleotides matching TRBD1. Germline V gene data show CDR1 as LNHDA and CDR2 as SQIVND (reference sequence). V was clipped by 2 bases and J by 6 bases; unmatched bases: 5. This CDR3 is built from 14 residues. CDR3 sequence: CASSIRGQGGEQYF. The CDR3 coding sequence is TGTGCCAGTAGTATAAGGGGACAGGGAGGCGAGCAGTACTTC.

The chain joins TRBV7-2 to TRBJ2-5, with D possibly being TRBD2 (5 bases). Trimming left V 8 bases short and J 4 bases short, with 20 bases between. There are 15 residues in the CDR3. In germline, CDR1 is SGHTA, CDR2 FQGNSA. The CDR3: CASGWAAVEGETQYF. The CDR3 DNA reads TGTGCCAGCGGGTGGGCAGCGGTTGAAGGAGAGACCCAGTACTTC.

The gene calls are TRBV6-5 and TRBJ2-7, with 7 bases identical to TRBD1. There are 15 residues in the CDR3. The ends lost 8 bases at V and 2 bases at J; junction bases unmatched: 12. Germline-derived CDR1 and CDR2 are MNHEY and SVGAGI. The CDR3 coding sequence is TGTGCCAGCGGCCGTGAGGGGGCGTCCCCCTACGAGCAGTACTTC. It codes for CASGREGASPYEQYF.

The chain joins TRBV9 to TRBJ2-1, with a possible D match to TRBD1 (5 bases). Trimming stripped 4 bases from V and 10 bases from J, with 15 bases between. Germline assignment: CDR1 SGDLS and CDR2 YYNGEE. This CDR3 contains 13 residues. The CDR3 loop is CASSPGSGREQFF. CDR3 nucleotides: TGTGCCAGCAGCCCAGGGTCGGGCCGGGAGCAGTTCTTC.

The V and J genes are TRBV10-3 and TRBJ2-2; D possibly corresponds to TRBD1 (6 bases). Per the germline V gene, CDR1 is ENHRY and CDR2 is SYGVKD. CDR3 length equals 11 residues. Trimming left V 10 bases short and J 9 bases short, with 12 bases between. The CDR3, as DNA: TGTGCCAGCGGCAGGGGCCGGGAGCTGTTTTTT. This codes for CASGRGRELFF.

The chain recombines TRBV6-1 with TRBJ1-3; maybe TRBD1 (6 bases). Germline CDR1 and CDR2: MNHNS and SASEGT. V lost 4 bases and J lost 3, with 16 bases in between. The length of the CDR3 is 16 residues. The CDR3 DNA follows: TGTGCCAGCAGTGCAGGACAGTCCCCTCTTGGAAACACCATATATTTT. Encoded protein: CASSAGQSPLGNTIYF.